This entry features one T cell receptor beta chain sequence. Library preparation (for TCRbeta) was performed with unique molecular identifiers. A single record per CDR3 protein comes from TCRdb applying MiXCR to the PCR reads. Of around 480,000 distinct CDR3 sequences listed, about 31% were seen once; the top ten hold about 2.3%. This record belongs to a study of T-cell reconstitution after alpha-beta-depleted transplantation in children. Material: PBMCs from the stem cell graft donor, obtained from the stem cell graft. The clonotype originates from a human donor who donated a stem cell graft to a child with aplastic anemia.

In nucleotides, the CDR3 is TGCAGCGTTGGAGGACAGGGATGGGGAAATGAGCAGTTCTTC. It encodes CSVGGQGWGNEQFF. J is TRBJ2-1 and V is TRBV29-1; 8 bases fit TRBD1. This CDR3 is 14 amino acids long. V was pared by 4 bases and J by 7 bases, with 9 bases of the junction left unmatched. Germline assignment: CDR1 SQVTM and CDR2 ANQGSEA.